The 27 T cell receptor beta chains below were found in one sample sequenced in a study of post-analysis software for immune sequencing data. Study-level results: TRBV5-6, TRBV5-1 and TRBV20-1 belonged to a set of about five TRBV segments that were more frequent in patients than controls.

TCR beta cDNA libraries included unique molecular identifiers. TCRdb fed the PCR reads into MiXCR, producing one record per CDR3 protein. The repertoire has approximately 570,000 distinct CDR3 sequences, 44% of them found once; the top ten carry over 1.5%. These receptors have no known antigen. The sample comprised blood. The receptors shown here come from a girl aged 5-17 years with multiple sclerosis.

On this clonotype: Relative to the germline gene, one junction end is altered; a read error may explain this. The chain employs TRBV5-8 and TRBJ2-1; 11 positions match TRBD2. Germline CDR1 and CDR2: SGHTS and YDEGEE. The CDR3 is 14 residues long. In DNA form, the CDR3 reads TGTGCCAGCACCCGACTAGCGGGGAACAATGGGCAGTTCTTC. Its protein is CASTRLAGNNGQFF.

This clonotype was seen at least ten times. The chain is built from TRBV12-3 or TRBV12-4 and TRBJ1-2, with 10 bases matching TRBD1. With V trimmed by 5 bases and J by 4 bases, 4 bases remained unmatched. The CDR3 length is 14 residues. The DNA of the CDR3 is TGTGCCAGCAGTCCGACAGGGGGCAGCTATGGCTACACCTTC. Amino acids: CASSPTGGSYGYTF.

This chain joins TRBV12-3 or TRBV12-4 and TRBJ1-6; D perhaps matches TRBD1 (5 bases). This CDR3 has 14 amino acids. V lost 2 bases to trimming and J lost 10 bases, with 12 bases between them. CDR3 residues: CASSLTVGGSPLHF. Here the CDR3 DNA reads TGTGCCAGCAGTTTAACGGTCGGGGGATCACCCCTCCACTTT.

The genes are TRBV12-3 or TRBV12-4 and TRBJ2-6, with 10 bases matching TRBD1. CDR3 length: 18 amino acids. V was pared by 5 bases and J by 2 bases, with 9 bases of the junction left unmatched. CDR3 nucleotides: TGTGCCAGCAGTCCATATGGGACAGGGGTGGCTGGGGCCAACGTCCTGACTTTC. This translates into CASSPYGTGVAGANVLTF.

This clonotype has a single count. The genes are TRBV30 and TRBJ2-4; D is perhaps TRBD1 (6 bases). Germline V gene data show CDR1 as GTSNPN and CDR2 as SVGIG (reference sequence). V lost 1 base and J 0 bases, leaving 13 bases between the germline ends. CDR3 length: 16 amino acids. CDR3 residues: CAWSAGQLLAKNIQYF. The CDR3 bases are TGTGCCTGGAGTGCCGGACAGCTTCTAGCCAAAAACATTCAGTACTTC.

The V gene is TRBV4-1, the J gene TRBJ2-1, with a possible D match to TRBD2 (6 bases). V shed 4 bases and J shed 5 bases, with 24 bases lying between them. The CDR3 runs to 18 residues. The V gene's germline CDR1 is MGHRA and CDR2 YSYEKL. As DNA, the CDR3 is TGCGCCAGCAGCCTTGGTATGGGTATAGCGGAGGCCAACAATGAGCAGTTCTTC. This sequence encodes CASSLGMGIAEANNEQFF.

This clonotype was seen only a few times. The chain joins TRBV7-8 to TRBJ2-6; 9 nucleotides agree with TRBD1. After removal of 4 bases from V and 2 bases from J, the junction contained 6 bases not matched to a gene. The CDR3 has 17 amino acids. CDR1 and CDR2 from the germline V gene are SGHVS and FQNEAQ. The DNA of the CDR3 is TGTGCCAGCAGCTCGTCCCGGGACAGGGCTGGGGCCAACGTCCTGACTTTC. Translated, it gives CASSSSRDRAGANVLTF.

The chain combines TRBV12-3 or TRBV12-4 with TRBJ2-1; D not resolved. Near its end, the DNA agrees better with TRBJ2-7, so the J call may be wrong. The CDR3 extends over 15 amino acids. The CDR3 loop is CASSLSRDLAREQYF. The CDR3 bases are TGTGCCAGCAGTTTAAGTAGGGATCTGGCTCGCGAGCAGTACTTC.

The chain couples TRBV3-1 to TRBJ1-6; D remains ambiguous. This CDR3 has 16 residues. V was clipped by 1 base and J by 6 bases, with 13 bases between them. Germline lookup yields CDR1 LGHDT and CDR2 YNNKEL (reference sequence). This CDR3 reads CASSQGAQNRNSPLHF. DNA for the CDR3: TGTGCCAGCAGCCAAGGGGCTCAGAACCGTAATTCACCCCTCCACTTT.

The table lists this clonotype with a few counts. This chain joins TRBV18 and TRBJ2-7; D uncertain. This CDR3 contains 12 residues. Germline lookup yields CDR1 KGHSH and CDR2 LQKENI. V shed 2 bases and J shed 5 bases, with 7 bases lying between them. The CDR3 is CASSPSTDEQYF. Here the CDR3 DNA reads TGTGCCAGCTCACCAAGTACAGACGAGCAGTACTTC.

CDR3 sequence reads: CASSLYGKLSSYNEQFF. The CDR3 DNA sequence: TGTGCCAGCAGCTTATATGGGAAATTGAGCTCCTACAATGAGCAGTTCTTC. The J gene is TRBJ2-1, the V gene TRBV7-3; D is unresolved. The germline V and J ends were trimmed by 2 bases and 0 bases, with 14 bases remaining between them. The germline CDR1 and CDR2 sequences are SGHTA and FQGTGA. This CDR3 spans 17 amino acids.

This chain connects TRBV29-1 to TRBJ2-1; no definite D call. Germline CDR1 SQVTM, CDR2 ANQGSEA. Trimming left V 3 bases short and J 4 bases short, with 7 bases between. The CDR3 is made up of 12 amino acids. CDR3 coding DNA: TGCAGCGTTGACGGGCTTTACAATGAGCAGTTCTTC. It is translated as CSVDGLYNEQFF.

This clonotype was detected only a few times. This sequence joins TRBV10-3 and TRBJ2-7; D might be TRBD1 or TRBD2, each matching 5 bases. There are 13 residues in the CDR3. Germline loops: CDR1 ENHRY, CDR2 SYGVKD. The V and J ends lost 9 bases and 1 base respectively, with 13 bases between them. CDR3 in DNA: TGTGCCATTGCCGGGACGGCTTCCTACGAGCAGTACTTC. It is translated as CAIAGTASYEQYF.

V usage is TRBV20-1 and J usage is TRBJ2-7; weak D call: TRBD1 (5 bases). The V gene lost 5 bases and the J gene lost 5 bases, with 10 bases spanning the gap. This CDR3 comprises 11 residues. Germline-derived CDR1 and CDR2 are DFQATT and SNEGSKA (reference sequence). The CDR3 nucleotides are TGCAGTGCTGGTTACAGGAACGAGCAGTACTTC. It encodes CSAGYRNEQYF.

This chain links TRBV20-1 with TRBJ2-4; a possible D gene is TRBD2 (5 bases). The J call may be wrong; the DNA end is better matched by TRBJ2-7. The CDR3 loop spans 12 amino acids. Germline lookup yields CDR1 DFQATT and CDR2 SNEGSKA (reference sequence). CDR3: CSASPTRNEQYF. CDR3 nucleotides: TGCAGTGCTAGTCCTACTAGGAACGAGCAGTACTTC.

This clonotype was seen once. J is TRBJ2-1 and V is TRBV11-2; no clear D. The CDR3 runs to 15 residues. Germline V lookup: CDR1 SGHAT, CDR2 FQNNGV. The germline V and J ends were trimmed by 7 bases and 0 bases, with 13 bases remaining between them. CDR3 nucleotides: TGTGCCAGCACCCTAGACCCTAGCTCCTACAATGAGCAGTTCTTC. Protein product: CASTLDPSSYNEQFF. The complete variable domain, with remaining parts taken from reference TRBV11-2 and TRBJ2-1, reads EAGVAQSPRYKIIEKRQSVAFWCNPISGHATLYWYQQILGQGPKLLIQFQNNGVVDDSQLPKDRFSAERLKGVDSTLKIQPAKLEDSAVYLCASTLDPSSYNEQFFGPGTRLTVL.

DNA of the CDR3: TGTGCCAGCAGCTTGTCCGTTCGGGAGACCCAGTACTTC. Amino acid sequence: CASSLSVRETQYF. The chain recombines TRBV5-6 with TRBJ2-7; D unresolved. The J call is in doubt because the DNA end fits TRBJ2-5 better. Germline V lookup: CDR1 SGHDT, CDR2 YYEEEE. This CDR3 is built from 13 residues.

This chain connects TRBV24-1 to TRBJ2-3; TRBD1 or TRBD2 may be the D gene (5 bases each). The ends were cut back, 3 bases at V and 3 bases at J, with 15 bases in the middle. Germline V gene sequence: CDR1 KGHDR, CDR2 SFDVKD. This CDR3 region has 16 residues. The CDR3 DNA reads TGTGCCACCAGTGATCACGGGGACGGCGGAACAGATACGCAGTATTTT. Amino acids: CATSDHGDGGTDTQYF.

The rearrangement joins TRBV5-5 to TRBJ2-5, with 11 bases aligning to TRBD2. Germline values: CDR1 SGHKS, CDR2 YYEKEE (reference sequence). The CDR3 is 15 residues long. Losses at the gene ends were 4 bases for V and 11 bases for J; bases not matched to a gene: 13. The CDR3 sequence is CASSLTSGTVREQYF. CDR3 coding DNA: TGTGCCAGCAGCCTGACTAGCGGGACTGTAAGGGAGCAGTACTTC.

The genes are TRBV21-1 and TRBJ2-2; TRBD1 is the table's D call, not checked against the DNA. TRBV21-1 is shown as a pseudogene. This CDR3 spans 19 amino acids. CDR3 amino acids: CASSKNPVTGTNNTGELFF. CDR3 nucleotide sequence: TGCGCCAGCAGCAAAAATCCCGTTACAGGGACCAACAACACCGGGGAGCTGTTTTTT.

The chain recombines TRBV7-2 with TRBJ2-3; 9 bases line up with TRBD2. CDR3 length: 15 residues. CDR1 and CDR2 (germline): SGHTA, FQGNSA. Trimming at V came to 5 bases and at J to 2 bases, leaving 5 bases not matched to a gene. The CDR3 sequence is CASSTSGHNTDTQYF. The CDR3 DNA sequence: TGTGCCAGCAGCACTAGCGGGCACAACACAGATACGCAGTATTTT. The variable domain in full, with the rest retrieved from reference TRBV7-2 and TRBJ2-3, is GAGVSQSPSNKVTEKGKDVELRCDPISGHTALYWYRQSLGQGLEFLIYFQGNSAPDKSGLPSDRFSAERTGGSVSTLTIQRTQQEDSAVYLCASSTSGHNTDTQYFGPGTRLTVL.

This clonotype came up many times. The CDR3 nucleotides read TGTGCCAGCAGCCGCACCTCATCGCTCCGAGAGACCCAGTACTTC. Residues: CASSRTSSLRETQYF. V and J are TRBV12-3 or TRBV12-4 and TRBJ2-5; no reliable D call. V shed 6 bases and J shed 4 bases, with 18 bases lying between them. This CDR3 is 15 amino acids long.

The V and J genes are TRBV13 and TRBJ2-5; 9 positions agree with TRBD1. The J call is in doubt because the DNA end fits TRBJ2-7 better. CDR1 PRHDT and CDR2 FYEKMQ come from the germline V gene (reference sequence). This CDR3 comprises 15 residues. The CDR3 is CASSPVGTGYSEQYF. As DNA, the CDR3 is TGTGCCAGCAGCCCAGTCGGGACAGGGTATAGCGAGCAGTACTTC.

The chain is built from TRBV6-6 and TRBJ1-2; possible D gene TRBD1, 6 bases. The V end lost 11 bases, the J end lost 8 bases, and 15 bases lay between the germline ends. Looked up from germline, CDR1 is MNHNY and CDR2 is SVGAGI (reference sequence). This CDR3 is 11 amino acids long. As DNA, the CDR3 is TGTGCCGGGGGCCAGGGACTAGGCTACACCTTC. Its translation is CAGGQGLGYTF.

This clonotype has only a few counts. The chain combines TRBV12-3 or TRBV12-4 with TRBJ2-7; weak D call: TRBD2 (6 bases). The CDR3 loop spans 13 amino acids. The V and J ends lost 7 bases and 4 bases respectively, with 14 bases between them. CDR3 sequence reads: CASTEGLGYEQYF. DNA for the CDR3: TGTGCCAGCACGGAGGGACTCGGATACGAGCAGTACTTC.

This clonotype was seen only once. The chain carries TRBV24-1 and TRBJ2-1; TRBD1 agrees at 9 bases. Germline assignment: CDR1 KGHDR and CDR2 SFDVKD. The CDR3 length is 15 residues. V lost 4 bases to trimming and J lost 7 bases; unmatched junction nucleotides: 7. The CDR3 nucleotides are TGTGCCACCAGTGACCCAGGGACAGGGAGGAATGAGCAGTTCTTC. Its protein product is CATSDPGTGRNEQFF.

The V gene is TRBV7-9, the J gene TRBJ1-2; no clear D gene. Germline V gene data show CDR1 as SEHNR and CDR2 as FQNEAQ (reference sequence). V was pared by 5 bases and J by 4 bases, with 20 bases between. The CDR3 covers 16 residues. CDR3 nucleotides: TGTGCCAGCAGCCCTGCACGGCAACCCCCGGCCTATGGCTACACCTTC. Translated: CASSPARQPPAYGYTF.